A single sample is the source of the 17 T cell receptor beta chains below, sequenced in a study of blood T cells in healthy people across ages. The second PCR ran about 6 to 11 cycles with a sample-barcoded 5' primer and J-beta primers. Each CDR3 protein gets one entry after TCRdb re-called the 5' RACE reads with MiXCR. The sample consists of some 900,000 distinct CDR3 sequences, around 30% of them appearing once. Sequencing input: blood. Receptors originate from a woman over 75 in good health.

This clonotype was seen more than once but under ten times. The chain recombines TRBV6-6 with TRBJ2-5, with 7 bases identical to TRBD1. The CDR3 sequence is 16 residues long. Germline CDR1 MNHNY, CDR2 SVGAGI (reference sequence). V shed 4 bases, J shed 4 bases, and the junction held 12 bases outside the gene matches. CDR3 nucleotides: TGTGCCAGCAGTTTCCGAGGACAGGCGTTATCAGAGACCCAGTACTTC. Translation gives CASSFRGQALSETQYF.

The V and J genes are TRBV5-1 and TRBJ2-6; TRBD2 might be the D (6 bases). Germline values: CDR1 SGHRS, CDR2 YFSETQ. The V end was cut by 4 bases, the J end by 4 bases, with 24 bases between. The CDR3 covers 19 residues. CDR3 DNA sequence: TGCGCCAGCAGCCCCCGCTGGCGGGGTGCGTATGACGGGGCCAACGTCCTGACTTTC. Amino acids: CASSPRWRGAYDGANVLTF.

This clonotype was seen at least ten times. CDR3 sequence: CTRRTAKNYSNQPQHF. The CDR3 coding sequence is TGCACCCGGAGGACAGCCAAAAACTATAGCAATCAGCCCCAGCATTTT. The rearrangement links TRBV29-1 to TRBJ1-5; TRBD1 is a possible D gene (6 bases). Germline-derived CDR1 and CDR2 are SQVTM and ANQGSEA. The CDR3 length is 16 residues.

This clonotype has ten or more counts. CDR3 bases: TGTGCCAGCAGCCCTTTGGGACTTCGGAACACTGAAGCTTTCTTT. This translates into CASSPLGLRNTEAFF. This rearrangement joins TRBV7-2 to TRBJ1-1, with TRBD1 as a possible D gene (5 bases). The CDR3 contains 15 residues. V lost 5 bases, J lost 1 base, and 14 bases lay in between. The germline gives CDR1 SGHTA, CDR2 FQGNSA.

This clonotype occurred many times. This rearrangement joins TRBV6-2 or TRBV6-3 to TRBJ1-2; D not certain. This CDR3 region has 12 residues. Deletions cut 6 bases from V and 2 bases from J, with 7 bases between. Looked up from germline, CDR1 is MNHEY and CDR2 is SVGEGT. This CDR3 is CASRGLNYGYTF. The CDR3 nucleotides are TGTGCCAGCAGGGGGTTGAACTATGGCTACACCTTC.

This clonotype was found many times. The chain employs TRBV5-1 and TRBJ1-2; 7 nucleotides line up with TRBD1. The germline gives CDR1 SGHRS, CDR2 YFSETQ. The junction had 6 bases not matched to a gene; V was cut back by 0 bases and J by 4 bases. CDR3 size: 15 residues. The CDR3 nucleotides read TGCGCCAGCAGCTTGGTTGCAGGGGGGCTCTATGGCTACACCTTC. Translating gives CASSLVAGGLYGYTF.

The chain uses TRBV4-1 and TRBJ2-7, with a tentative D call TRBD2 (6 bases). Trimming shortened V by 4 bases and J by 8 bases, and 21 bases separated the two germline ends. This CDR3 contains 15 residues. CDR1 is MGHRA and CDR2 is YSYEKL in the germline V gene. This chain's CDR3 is CASSLREGDFRQQYF. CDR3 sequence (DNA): TGCGCCAGCAGCCTTCGGGAAGGGGACTTCCGTCAGCAGTACTTC.

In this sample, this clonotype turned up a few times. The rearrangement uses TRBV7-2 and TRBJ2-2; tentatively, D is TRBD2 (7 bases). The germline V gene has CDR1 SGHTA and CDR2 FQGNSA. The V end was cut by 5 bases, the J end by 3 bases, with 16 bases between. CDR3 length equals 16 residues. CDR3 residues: CASSPRLGGDTGELFF. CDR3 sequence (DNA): TGTGCCAGCAGCCCAAGACTAGGGGGGGACACCGGGGAGCTGTTTTTT.

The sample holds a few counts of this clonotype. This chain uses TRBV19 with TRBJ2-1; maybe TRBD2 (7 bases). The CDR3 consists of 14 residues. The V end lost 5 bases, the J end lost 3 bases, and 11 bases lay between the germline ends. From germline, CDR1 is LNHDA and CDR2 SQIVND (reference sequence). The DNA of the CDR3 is TGTGCCAGTAGTGGGGGGGGCATCTACAATGAGCAGTTCTTC. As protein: CASSGGGIYNEQFF.

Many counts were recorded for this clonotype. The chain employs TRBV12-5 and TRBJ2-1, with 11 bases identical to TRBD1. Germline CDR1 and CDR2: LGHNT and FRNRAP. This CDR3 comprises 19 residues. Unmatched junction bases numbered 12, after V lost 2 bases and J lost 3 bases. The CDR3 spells CASGLNPLGQGAFYNEQFF. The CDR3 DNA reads TGTGCTAGTGGTTTGAACCCCCTCGGACAGGGGGCGTTCTACAATGAGCAGTTCTTC.

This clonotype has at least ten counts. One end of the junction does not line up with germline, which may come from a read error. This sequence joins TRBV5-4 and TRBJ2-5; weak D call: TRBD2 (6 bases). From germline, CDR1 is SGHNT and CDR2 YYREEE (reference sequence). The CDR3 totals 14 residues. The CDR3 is CASSTAGRGESQYF. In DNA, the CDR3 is TGTGCCAGCAGCACGGCGGGACGGGGAGAGTCCCAGTACTTC.

CDR3 region: CSALESSGNQPQHF. CDR3 DNA sequence: TGCAGTGCTTTAGAAAGCAGTGGCAATCAGCCCCAGCATTTT. The chain recombines TRBV20-1 with TRBJ1-5; D is unresolved. V lost 5 bases to trimming and J lost 2 bases, with 13 bases between them. Germline CDR1 reads DFQATT; CDR2 reads SNEGSKA (reference sequence). CDR3 length: 14 amino acids.

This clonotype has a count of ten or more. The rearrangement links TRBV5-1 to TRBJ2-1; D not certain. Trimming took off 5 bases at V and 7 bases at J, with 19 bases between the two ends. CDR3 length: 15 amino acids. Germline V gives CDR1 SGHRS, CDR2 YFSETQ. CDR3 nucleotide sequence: TGCGCCAGCAGAATGGCCGGTCCTAGTTCGAATGAGCAGTTCTTC. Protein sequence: CASRMAGPSSNEQFF.

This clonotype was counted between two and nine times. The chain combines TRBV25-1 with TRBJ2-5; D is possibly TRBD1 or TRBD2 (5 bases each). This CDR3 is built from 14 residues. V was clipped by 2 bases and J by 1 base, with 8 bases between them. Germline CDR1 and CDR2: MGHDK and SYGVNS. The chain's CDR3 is CASSERGRQETQYF. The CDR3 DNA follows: TGTGCCAGCAGTGAACGGGGCCGCCAAGAGACCCAGTACTTC. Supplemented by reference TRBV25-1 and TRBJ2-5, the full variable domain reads EADIYQTPRYLVIGTGKKITLECSQTMGHDKMYWYQQDPGMELHLIHYSYGVNSTEKGDLSSESTVSRIRTEHFPLTLESARPSHTSQYLCASSERGRQETQYFGPGTRLLVL.

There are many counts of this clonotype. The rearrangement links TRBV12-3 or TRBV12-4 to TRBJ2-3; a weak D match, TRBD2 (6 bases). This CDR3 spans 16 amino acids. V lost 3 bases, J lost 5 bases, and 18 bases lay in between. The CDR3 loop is CASSLRQALGGDTQYF. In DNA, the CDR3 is TGTGCCAGCAGTTTGAGGCAGGCCCTGGGGGGAGATACGCAGTATTTT.

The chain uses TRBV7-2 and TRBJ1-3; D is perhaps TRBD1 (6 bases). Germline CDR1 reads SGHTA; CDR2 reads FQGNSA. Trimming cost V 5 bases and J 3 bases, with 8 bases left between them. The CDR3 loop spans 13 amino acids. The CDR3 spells CASSNRVGNTIYF. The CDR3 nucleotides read TGTGCCAGCAGCAACAGGGTTGGAAACACCATATATTTT. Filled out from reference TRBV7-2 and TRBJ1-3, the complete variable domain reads GAGVSQSPSNKVTEKGKDVELRCDPISGHTALYWYRQSLGQGLEFLIYFQGNSAPDKSGLPSDRFSAERTGGSVSTLTIQRTQQEDSAVYLCASSNRVGNTIYFGEGSWLTVV.

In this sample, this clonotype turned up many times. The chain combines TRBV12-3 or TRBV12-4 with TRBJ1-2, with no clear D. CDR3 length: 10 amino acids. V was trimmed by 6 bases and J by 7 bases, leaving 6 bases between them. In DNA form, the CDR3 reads TGTGCCAGCAGGGGCGGTGGCTACACCTTC. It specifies CASRGGGYTF.